The 28 T cell receptor beta chains reported below all come from one sample, sequenced in a study of cytomegalovirus exposure and HLA in healthy donors. The method was immunoSEQ multiplex PCR; TCRdb's version includes in-frame clones alone and lacks a portion of them. The sample has about 130,000 clones, around 89% seen once. The material sequenced was PBMCs. Source of these receptors: a woman aged 25 to 45 in good health and CMV-seropositive.

The V and J genes are TRBV4-1 and TRBJ2-5, with D perhaps TRBD2 (6 bases). Germline V lookup: CDR1 MGHRA, CDR2 YSYEKL. V was cut by 1 base and J by 3 bases, with 9 bases left in between. CDR3 size: 14 residues. CDR3 region: CASSQGLGKETQYF. The CDR3 nucleotides read TGCGCCAGCAGCCAAGGACTAGGAAAAGAGACCCAGTACTTC.

The V and J genes are TRBV6-1 and TRBJ1-2, with a possible D match to TRBD1 (6 bases). Germline V gives CDR1 MNHNS, CDR2 SASEGT. V was pared by 11 bases and J by 2 bases, with 12 bases between. The CDR3 consists of 12 residues. The CDR3 loop reads CAGRQENYGYTF. DNA for the CDR3: TGTGCCGGTAGACAGGAGAACTATGGCTACACCTTC.

This clone has only a few counts. This chain links TRBV7-3 with TRBJ2-1; 11 nucleotides line up with TRBD2. The V and J ends lost 2 bases and 5 bases, in that order; junction bases with no gene match: 2. The germline V gene has CDR1 SGHTA and CDR2 FQGTGA. The CDR3 extends over 15 amino acids. The chain's CDR3 is CASSLLAGGDNEQFF. DNA for the CDR3: TGTGCCAGCAGCTTACTAGCGGGAGGCGACAATGAGCAGTTCTTC.

This clone came up a few times. This chain joins TRBV6-1 and TRBJ1-2; weak D call: TRBD1 (5 bases). This CDR3 region has 12 residues. V dropped 7 bases and J dropped 3 bases, with 9 bases sitting between them. Germline V gives CDR1 MNHNS, CDR2 SASEGT. As DNA, the CDR3 is TGTGCCAGCAACAACAGGTACTATGGCTACACCTTC. Amino acids: CASNNRYYGYTF.

By sample fraction, this clone is medium-sized. The chain is built from TRBV28 and TRBJ1-3; D is ambiguous. Germline V lookup: CDR1 MDHEN, CDR2 SYDVKM. V lost 3 bases and J lost 4, with 4 bases in between. This CDR3 has 12 residues. The CDR3 loop reads CASSFTGNTIYF. For the CDR3, the DNA is TGTGCCAGCAGTTTCACAGGAAACACCATATATTTT.

The chain joins TRBV28 to TRBJ2-7, with 11 positions matching TRBD2. Germline loops: CDR1 MDHEN, CDR2 SYDVKM. J was trimmed by 3 bases and V by 5 bases; bases with no gene match: 6. The CDR3 consists of 15 residues. The CDR3 DNA reads as TGTGCCAGCAGTCCTCTAGCGGGGGGTATCTACGAGCAGTACTTC. Its translation: CASSPLAGGIYEQYF.

This chain joins TRBV2 and TRBJ2-7, with 8 bases fitting TRBD2. Germline CDR1 reads SNHLY; CDR2 reads FYNNEI. This CDR3 comprises 15 residues. Trimming took 3 bases from V and 6 from J; bases not matched to a gene: 10. CDR3 sequence (DNA): TGTGCCAGCAGTGATCGGACTAGCTCGATCGGCGAGCAGTACTTC. It translates to CASSDRTSSIGEQYF.

CDR3 coding DNA: TGCAGCGTTGGACAACCCTCGAACACCGGGGAGCTGTTTTTT. Its translation: CSVGQPSNTGELFF. The chain joins TRBV29-1 to TRBJ2-2; no definite D call. The CDR3 consists of 14 residues. V shed 4 bases and J shed 0 bases, with 9 bases lying between them. From germline, CDR1 is SQVTM and CDR2 ANQGSEA.

The rearrangement links TRBV6-1 to TRBJ1-6; tentatively, D is TRBD1 (6 bases). Trimming shortened V by 0 bases and J by 9 bases, and 15 bases separated the two germline ends. There are 16 residues in the CDR3. Germline lookup yields CDR1 MNHNS and CDR2 SASEGT. Written as DNA, the CDR3 is TGTGCCAGCAGTGAAGCGGCAGGGGCTCGGGCTTCACCCCTCCACTTT. This encodes CASSEAAGARASPLHF.

The chain is built from TRBV6-4 and TRBJ2-6; 11 bases match TRBD1. Germline V gene lookup returns CDR1 MRHNA and CDR2 SNTAGT. The ends lost 2 bases at V and 1 base at J; junction bases unmatched: 4. CDR3 length: 18 residues. CDR3 amino acids: CASSDTGQGGSGANVLTF. Here the CDR3 DNA reads TGTGCCAGCAGTGACACGGGACAGGGGGGATCTGGGGCCAACGTCCTGACTTTC.

This rearrangement joins TRBV28 to TRBJ1-1, with a tentative D call TRBD1 (6 bases). The CDR3 is 16 residues long. Trimming took off 5 bases at V and 0 bases at J, with 16 bases between the two ends. From germline, CDR1 is MDHEN and CDR2 SYDVKM. Here the CDR3 DNA reads TGTGCCAGCAGTACCCAGTTCGGGGACATGAACACTGAAGCTTTCTTT. This gives the protein CASSTQFGDMNTEAFF.

The DNA for the CDR3 is TGTGCCAGTAGTGTGGGGACAGGGAACTCCTACGAGCAGTACTTC. Residues: CASSVGTGNSYEQYF. The rearrangement joins TRBV19 to TRBJ2-7, with TRBD1 matching 9 bases. The CDR3 covers 15 residues. V trimming: 5 bases; J trimming: 0 bases; junction bases outside the gene matches: 5. Germline V gives CDR1 LNHDA, CDR2 SQIVND (reference sequence).

This chain uses TRBV2 with TRBJ1-6; 10 bases map to TRBD1. V gave up 6 bases and J gave up 14 bases; unmatched junction bases: 13. CDR3 size: 15 residues. CDR1 is SNHLY, CDR2 FYNNEI, per germline. The DNA for the CDR3 is TGTGCCAGCAGGGACAGGGGGATTTATAATTCGGCCCTCCACTTT. Translating it yields CASRDRGIYNSALHF.

J is TRBJ1-2 and V is TRBV5-1; unclear D gene. The germline gives CDR1 SGHRS, CDR2 YFSETQ. This CDR3 has 13 residues. The V and J ends lost 7 bases and 2 bases respectively, with 12 bases between them. CDR3 bases: TGCGCCAGCGGTGGAGGGATAAACTATGGCTACACCTTC. This codes for CASGGGINYGYTF.

The chain has TRBV18 and TRBJ2-3; a possible D gene is TRBD1 (5 bases). The CDR3 sequence is 14 residues long. The V gene's germline CDR1 is KGHSH and CDR2 LQKENI. V lost 0 bases and J lost 5, with 9 bases in between. The CDR3, as DNA: TGTGCCAGCTCACCACCCACCAGGGAAGATACGCAGTATTTT. Protein sequence: CASSPPTREDTQYF.

V is TRBV11-2 and J is TRBJ2-2; maybe TRBD1 (6 bases). The CDR3 spans 15 residues. Looked up from germline, CDR1 is SGHAT and CDR2 is FQNNGV. The ends were cut back, 5 bases at V and 1 base at J, with 11 bases in the middle. The CDR3 reads CASSHKGGNTGELFF. In DNA, the CDR3 is TGTGCCAGCAGCCACAAAGGGGGGAACACCGGGGAGCTGTTTTTT.

This clone appeared once. The chain combines TRBV6-1 with TRBJ1-4; D gene unclear. The V end was cut by 2 bases, the J end by 8 bases, with 12 bases between. The CDR3 consists of 14 residues. Per germline, CDR1 MNHNS and CDR2 SASEGT. This CDR3 reads CASSESLGSEKLFF. As DNA, the CDR3 is TGTGCCAGCAGTGAAAGCCTAGGTTCAGAAAAACTGTTTTTT.

The chain links TRBV7-9 to TRBJ1-5, with 9 bases that match TRBD1. J was trimmed by 5 bases and V by 1 base; bases with no gene match: 6. Looked up from germline, CDR1 is SEHNR and CDR2 is FQNEAQ (reference sequence). The CDR3 is 16 residues long. CDR3 amino acids: CASSLGTGAFDQPQHF. CDR3 DNA sequence: TGTGCCAGCAGCTTAGGGACAGGGGCATTTGATCAGCCCCAGCATTTT. Using reference TRBV7-9 and TRBJ1-5 for the parts outside the CDR3, the full variable domain is DTGVSQNPRHKITKRGQNVTFRCDPISEHNRLYWYRQTLGQGPEFLTYFQNEAQLEKSRLLSDRFSAERPKGSFSTLEIQRTEQGDSAMYLCASSLGTGAFDQPQHFGDGTRLSIL.

The chain carries TRBV5-1 and TRBJ1-1, with TRBD1 as a possible D gene (5 bases). The length of the CDR3 is 15 residues. Deletions cut 0 bases from V and 1 base from J, with 10 bases between. Germline V gives CDR1 SGHRS, CDR2 YFSETQ. CDR3 region: CASSLGGTGNTEAFF. CDR3 nucleotide sequence: TGCGCCAGCAGCTTGGGGGGAACAGGGAACACTGAAGCTTTCTTT.

This clone was detected once. The chain uses TRBV6-5 and TRBJ1-1, with D possibly being TRBD1 (6 bases). Germline V gene lookup returns CDR1 MNHEY and CDR2 SVGAGI. V was pared by 2 bases and J by 0 bases, with 10 bases between. This CDR3 comprises 15 residues. The CDR3 is CASSYPGDLNTEAFF. The CDR3 DNA follows: TGTGCCAGCAGTTACCCAGGGGATTTGAACACTGAAGCTTTCTTT.

CDR3 nucleotides: TGTGCCAGCAGCTTGTGGTCAGGGGGTCCCTACGAGCAGTACTTC. Translating it yields CASSLWSGGPYEQYF. The J gene is TRBJ2-7, the V gene TRBV5-6, with 7 bases fitting TRBD1. V lost 1 base to trimming and J lost 2 bases; unmatched junction nucleotides: 6. Germline CDR1 is SGHDT and CDR2 is YYEEEE. The length of the CDR3 is 15 residues.

This chain uses TRBV2 with TRBJ2-5; D may be TRBD2 (7 bases). With 10 bases removed from V and 2 bases from J, the gap between germline ends came to 20 bases. The CDR3 loop spans 15 amino acids. Germline V CDR1 and CDR2: SNHLY, FYNNEI. CDR3 coding DNA: TGTGCCACCCCAAAAGGGGGGGCGTATCAAGAGACCCAGTACTTC. Translation gives CATPKGGAYQETQYF. Looking up the rest from reference TRBV2 and TRBJ2-5 gives the full variable domain: EPEVTQTPSHQVTQMGQEVILRCVPISNHLYFYWYRQILGQKVEFLVSFYNNEISEKSEIFDDQFSVERPDGSNFTLKIRSTKLEDSAMYFCATPKGGAYQETQYFGPGTRLLVL.

This clone was recorded a few times. The rearrangement uses TRBV5-1 and TRBJ2-6; D gene uncertain. The germline V gene has CDR1 SGHRS and CDR2 YFSETQ. V was clipped by 0 bases and J by 0 bases, with 7 bases between them. This CDR3 is 16 amino acids long. CDR3 amino acids: CASSLAEASGANVLTF. In nucleotides, the CDR3 is TGCGCCAGCAGCTTGGCCGAAGCCTCTGGGGCCAACGTCCTGACTTTC.

The V call is TRBV7-2, the J call TRBJ2-7, with 8 bases fitting TRBD2. CDR3 length equals 13 residues. CDR1 and CDR2 from the germline V gene are SGHTA and FQGNSA. V lost 2 bases to trimming and J lost 7 bases; unmatched junction nucleotides: 4. As DNA, the CDR3 is TGTGCCAGCAGCTTACTACGGGAGGGGGAGCAGTACTTC. Translated: CASSLLREGEQYF.

This clone showed up just a few times. The chain couples TRBV7-9 to TRBJ2-3, with unresolved D. Germline CDR1 reads SEHNR; CDR2 reads FQNEAQ (reference sequence). CDR3 length equals 14 residues. V was cut by 1 base and J by 6 bases, with 11 bases left in between. CDR3 sequence: CASSLGVVGDTQYF. The CDR3 DNA reads TGTGCCAGCAGCTTAGGGGTCGTCGGGGATACGCAGTATTTT.

This chain connects TRBV2 to TRBJ2-6; TRBD1 matches 10 bases. Per germline, CDR1 SNHLY and CDR2 FYNNEI. The CDR3 runs to 18 residues. With 7 bases clipped from V and 0 bases from J, the junction kept 9 bases outside the gene matches. CDR3 sequence (DNA): TGTGCCAGCAATCAGGGACAGGGGAGCGTCTCTGGGGCCAACGTCCTGACTTTC. As protein: CASNQGQGSVSGANVLTF.

As for this clone: Different DNA sequences within this sample yield the same CDR3. The rearrangement uses TRBV19 and TRBJ1-5; D might be TRBD1 (5 bases). Trimming left V 3 bases short and J 2 bases short, with 11 bases between. This CDR3 is built from 15 residues. Germline loops: CDR1 LNHDA, CDR2 SQIVND (reference sequence). As DNA, the CDR3 is TGTGCCAGTAGTATCTCACAAGGGGGCAATCAGCCCCAGCATTTT. Amino acids: CASSISQGGNQPQHF.

The chain uses TRBV27 and TRBJ2-5; 7 bases are shared with TRBD1. Germline lookup yields CDR1 MNHEY and CDR2 SMNVEV (reference sequence). Losses at the gene ends were 5 bases for V and 4 bases for J; bases not matched to a gene: 1. The CDR3 loop spans 12 amino acids. In DNA form, the CDR3 reads TGTGCCAGCAGTGCAGGGGGAGAGACCCAGTACTTC. Amino acids: CASSAGGETQYF.